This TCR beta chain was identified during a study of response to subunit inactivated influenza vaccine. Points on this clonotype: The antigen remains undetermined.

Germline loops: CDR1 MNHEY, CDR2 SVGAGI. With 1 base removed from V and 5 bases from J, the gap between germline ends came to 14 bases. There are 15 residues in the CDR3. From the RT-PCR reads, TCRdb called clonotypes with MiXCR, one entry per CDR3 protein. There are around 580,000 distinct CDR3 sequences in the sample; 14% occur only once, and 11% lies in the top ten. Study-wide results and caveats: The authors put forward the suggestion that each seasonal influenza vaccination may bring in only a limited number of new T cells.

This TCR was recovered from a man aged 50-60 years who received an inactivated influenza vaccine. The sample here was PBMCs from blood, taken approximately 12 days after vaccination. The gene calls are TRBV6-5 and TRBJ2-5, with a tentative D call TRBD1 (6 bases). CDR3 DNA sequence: TGTGCCAGCAGTTACTGGTCAGGGGCCGGGGAGACCCAGTACTTC. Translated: CASSYWSGAGETQYF.